This is a list of T cell receptor beta chains from one sample in a study of shared clonotypes between healthy human individuals. Sequenced by immunoSEQ multiplex PCR; TCRdb stores in-frame clones only, minus some. The sample records about 2 million clones, about 95% being singletons. The specimen sequenced was naive CD8+ T cells sorted from blood. Source of these receptors: a man between 18 and 35 years old in good health. The conserved cysteine and the conserved F or W are not part of the CDR3 here. Fields, in order: clone size, V gene, CDR3 protein. The size of a clone is reported for some rows only, either as once, few or many, or as a class for expanded clones.

NA TRBV29-1 SVAGTGASRGPGELF
NA TRBV4-1 ASSPRGAEDNEQF
NA TRBV11-2 ASGRVALNTEAF
NA TRBV21-1 ASSKGGQANSNQPQH
NA TRBV7-6 ASSRTGAQETQY
NA TRBV4-1 ASSRNPGLAGETGELF
NA TRBV6-1 ASSAHSSYEQY
NA TRBV5-6 ASSLGLAGEQY
NA TRBV10-2 ASSGQGSTDTQY
once TRBV6-5 ASSYSMGERAGELF
NA TRBV2 AIKPRGTYEQY
NA TRBV2 ASSEGAKTYEQY
NA TRBV23-1 ASSQTIRIYEQY
NA TRBV16 ASSQPGVTDEQY
NA TRBV5-6 ASSFTPGTGYTGELF
NA TRBV27 ASSSPWSGRNTIY
NA TRBV4-1 ASRPNPGQGYEQY
NA TRBV4-1 ASSQGKGGGAYEQY
NA TRBV11-3 ASSPRTSGGATDTQY
once TRBV5-4 ASSLAGYSSGANVLT
NA TRBV19 ASSARDRSPYEQY
NA TRBV14 ASSQGTGGLTQF
once TRBV6-5 ASSYHLGYGYT
NA TRBV6-5 ASSSTYEQY
NA TRBV5-6 ASSWRQATYEQY
NA TRBV15 ATSGTGSYEQY
once TRBV13 ASNHEGESEAF
NA TRBV28 ASSLEQINTGELF
NA TRBV5-1 ASSSGTSYEQY
NA TRBV6-1 ARDEST
NA TRBV25-1 ASSESIASGTEAF
NA TRBV29-1 SVVFGQATFYEQY
once TRBV5-1 ASSLGRTNTEAF
NA TRBV2 ASNSRQNTQY
once TRBV5-4 ASSTGTDTQY
NA TRBV11-2 ASSLDWAGLGGYNEQF
once TRBV29-1 SVEGAKGEAVYEQY
NA TRBV6-1 ASSVNRGGTGSYEQY